The following is a T cell receptor (beta chain) sequence with its context. Its antigen is still unknown. The data stem from a study of cytomegalovirus exposure and HLA in healthy donors. Findings and limits, study-wide: In most subjects, TCR beta sequences reportedly gave accurate predictions of HLA-A and HLA-B alleles. According to a later analysis, most TCR beta chains associated with CMV appeared HLA-restricted. TCR association rates varied by HLA locus in a later analysis, with DRB1 highest and HLA-C lowest.

The germline V gene encodes CDR1 PRHDT and CDR2 FYEKMQ (reference sequence). Trimming removed 5 bases from V and 7 bases from J; junction bases left unmatched: 7. The CDR3 covers 14 residues. Unrecorded immune exposures were likely, despite nominal health at sampling. 60 Vbeta and 13 Jbeta primers were used in PCR. Sequencing was performed with immunoSEQ multiplex PCR; in TCRdb, only in-frame clones are kept and a portion is missing. This table holds some 170,000 clones, approximately 80% found once. The rearrangement uses TRBV13 and TRBJ2-1; 8 bases are a match to TRBD1. The sample was PBMCs. The sequence derives from a woman between 18 and 29 years old in good health and CMV-seronegative. The CDR3 nucleotides read TGTGCCAGCAGCCCCCGGACAGGGTGGAATGAGCAGTTCTTC. Amino acids: CASSPRTGWNEQFF.